These 5 T cell receptor beta chains were sequenced from one sample in a study of read filtering for tumor transcriptome and immune sequencing. The library was built from roughly 400 ng RNA with molecular barcoded adaptors for alpha/delta and beta/gamma chains. Each CDR3 protein gets one entry after TCRdb re-called the reads with MiXCR. The profile covers roughly 46,000 distinct CDR3 sequences, with roughly 12% appearing a single time and 13% to 15% taken by the ten largest. The specimen was a population of CD138-negative cells sorted from bone marrow. These receptors were obtained from a donor aged 40 or older with multiple myeloma.

This clonotype has a count of ten or more. V gene TRBV5-5 combines with J gene TRBJ2-7; D might be TRBD1 or TRBD2, each matching 5 bases. The CDR3 has 13 amino acids. The germline gives CDR1 SGHKS, CDR2 YYEKEE (reference sequence). Trimming removed 4 bases at V and 9 bases at J, with 17 bases between. The CDR3 is CASSNRDDGRQYF. The CDR3 DNA reads as TGTGCCAGCAGCAACCGGGACGACGGCAGGCAGTACTTC.

The V gene is TRBV3-1, the J gene TRBJ1-1; D is ambiguous. The CDR3 runs 15 residues. In germline, CDR1 is LGHDT, CDR2 YNNKEL (reference sequence). V gave up 2 bases and J gave up 7 bases, with 17 bases separating them. The CDR3 loop is CASSQRPFQAYEAFF. DNA of the CDR3: TGTGCCAGCAGCCAACGACCCTTCCAAGCCTATGAAGCTTTCTTT.

This chain uses TRBV6-5 with TRBJ2-1; TRBD1 matches 7 bases. V gave up 0 bases and J gave up 7 bases; unmatched junction bases: 6. CDR3 length: 15 residues. Germline values: CDR1 MNHEY, CDR2 SVGAGI. CDR3 nucleotide sequence: TGTGCCAGCAGTTACTCGTCTGTCAGGGGGAATGAGCAGTTCTTC. This sequence encodes CASSYSSVRGNEQFF.

As for this clonotype: The junction differs from germline at one of its ends, possibly a read error. The V and J genes are TRBV7-9 and TRBJ1-2, with TRBD1 identical over 7 bases. Germline values: CDR1 SEHNR, CDR2 FQNEAQ (reference sequence). This CDR3 spans 13 amino acids. The chain's CDR3 is CASSLANRGLLFF. The CDR3 DNA sequence: TGTGCCAGCAGCTTAGCGAACAGGGGCCTCCTATTCTTC.

With regard to this clonotype: Given a far larger clone just one base away, this is likely a sequencing read error. The V and J genes are TRBV7-2 and TRBJ2-1, with D possibly being TRBD1 (6 bases). This CDR3 has 11 residues. The V end was cut by 5 bases, the J end by 12 bases, with 11 bases between. In germline, CDR1 is SGHTA, CDR2 FQGNSA. The CDR3 sequence: CASSQGFWQFF. In DNA form, the CDR3 reads TGTGCCAGCAGCCAGGGGTTTTGGCAGTTCTTC. The full variable domain, its missing parts supplied by reference TRBV7-2 and TRBJ2-1, is GAGVSQSPSNKVTEKGKDVELRCDPISGHTALYWYRQSLGQGLEFLIYFQGNSAPDKSGLPSDRFSAERTGGSVSTLTIQRTQQEDSAVYLCASSQGFWQFFGPGTRLTVL.